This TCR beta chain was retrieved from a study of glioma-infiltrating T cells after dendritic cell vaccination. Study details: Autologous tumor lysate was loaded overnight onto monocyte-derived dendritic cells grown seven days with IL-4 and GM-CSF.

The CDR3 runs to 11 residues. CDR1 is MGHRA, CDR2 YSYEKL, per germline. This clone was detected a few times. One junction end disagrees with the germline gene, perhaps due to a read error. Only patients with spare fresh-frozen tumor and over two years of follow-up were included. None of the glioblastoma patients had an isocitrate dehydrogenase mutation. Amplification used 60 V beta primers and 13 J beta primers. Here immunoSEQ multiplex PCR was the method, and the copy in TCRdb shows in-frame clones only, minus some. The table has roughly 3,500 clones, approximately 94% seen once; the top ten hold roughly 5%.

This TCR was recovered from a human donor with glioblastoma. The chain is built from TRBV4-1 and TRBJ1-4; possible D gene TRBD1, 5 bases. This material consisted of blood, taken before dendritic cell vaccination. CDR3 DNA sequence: TGCGCCAGCAGCCAAGATTTGAGACAGATTTTT. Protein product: CASSQDLRQIF.